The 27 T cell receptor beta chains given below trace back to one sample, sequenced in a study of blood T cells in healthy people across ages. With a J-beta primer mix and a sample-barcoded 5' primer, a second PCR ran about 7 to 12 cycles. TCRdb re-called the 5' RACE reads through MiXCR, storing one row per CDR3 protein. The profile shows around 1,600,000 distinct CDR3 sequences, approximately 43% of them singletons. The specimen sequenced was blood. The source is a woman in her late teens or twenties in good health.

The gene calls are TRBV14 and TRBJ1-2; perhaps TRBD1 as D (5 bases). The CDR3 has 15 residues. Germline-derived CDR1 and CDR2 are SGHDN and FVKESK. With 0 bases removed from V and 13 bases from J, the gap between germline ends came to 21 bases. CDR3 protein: CASSQERTQPLRGTF. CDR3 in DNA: TGTGCCAGCAGCCAAGAGAGGACCCAACCCTTAAGGGGCACCTTC. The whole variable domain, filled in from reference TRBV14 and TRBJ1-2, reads EAGVTQFPSHSVIEKGQTVTLRCDPISGHDNLYWYRRVMGKEIKFLLHFVKESKQDESGMPNNRFLAERTGGTYSTLKVQPAELEDSGVYFCASSQERTQPLRGTFGSGTRLTVV.

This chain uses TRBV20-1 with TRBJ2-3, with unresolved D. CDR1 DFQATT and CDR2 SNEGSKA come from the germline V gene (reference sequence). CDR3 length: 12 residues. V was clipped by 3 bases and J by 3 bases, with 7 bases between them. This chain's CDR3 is CSARVRTDTQYF. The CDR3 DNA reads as TGCAGTGCTAGGGTACGAACAGATACGCAGTATTTT.

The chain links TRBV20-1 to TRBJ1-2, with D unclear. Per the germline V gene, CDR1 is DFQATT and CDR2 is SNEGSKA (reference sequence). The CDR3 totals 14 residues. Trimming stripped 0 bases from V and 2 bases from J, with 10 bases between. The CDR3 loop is CSARDRVQNYGYTF. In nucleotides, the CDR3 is TGCAGTGCTAGAGATCGCGTACAGAACTATGGCTACACCTTC.

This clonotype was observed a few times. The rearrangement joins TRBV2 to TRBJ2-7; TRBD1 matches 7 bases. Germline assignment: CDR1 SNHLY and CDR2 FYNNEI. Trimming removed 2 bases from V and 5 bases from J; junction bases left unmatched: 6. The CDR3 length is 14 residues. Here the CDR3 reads CASSEPYRGHEQYF. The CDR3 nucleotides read TGTGCCAGCAGTGAACCCTACAGGGGCCACGAGCAGTACTTC.

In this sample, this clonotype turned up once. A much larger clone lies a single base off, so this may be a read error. The CDR3 region is CASSSAGVGETQYF. CDR3 bases: TGTGCCAGCAGTTCCGCAGGAGTGGGAGAGACCCAGTACTTC. The chain links TRBV12-3 or TRBV12-4 to TRBJ2-5, with unresolved D. This CDR3 has 14 amino acids. V lost 4 bases to trimming and J lost 4 bases, with 13 bases between them.

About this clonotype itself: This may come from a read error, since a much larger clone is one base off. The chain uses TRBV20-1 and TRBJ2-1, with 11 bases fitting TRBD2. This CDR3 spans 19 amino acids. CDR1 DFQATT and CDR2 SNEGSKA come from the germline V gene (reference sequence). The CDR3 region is CRARDFGGLAGSSYNEQFF. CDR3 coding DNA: TGCCGTGCTAGAGATTTCGGAGGACTAGCGGGTAGCTCCTACAATGAGCAGTTCTTC.

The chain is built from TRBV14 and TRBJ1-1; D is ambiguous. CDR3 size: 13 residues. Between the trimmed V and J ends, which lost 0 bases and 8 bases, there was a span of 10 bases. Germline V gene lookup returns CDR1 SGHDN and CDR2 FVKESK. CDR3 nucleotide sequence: TGTGCCAGCAGCCAAGACGGGGTAAGAGAAGCTTTCTTT. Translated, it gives CASSQDGVREAFF.

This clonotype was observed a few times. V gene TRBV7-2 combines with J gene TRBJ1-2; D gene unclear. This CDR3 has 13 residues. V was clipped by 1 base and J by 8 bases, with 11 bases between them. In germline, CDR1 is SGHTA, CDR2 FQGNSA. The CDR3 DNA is TGTGCCAGCAGCTTAGAAAGGGCATTCGGCTACACCTTC. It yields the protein CASSLERAFGYTF. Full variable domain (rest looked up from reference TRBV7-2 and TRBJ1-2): GAGVSQSPSNKVTEKGKDVELRCDPISGHTALYWYRQSLGQGLEFLIYFQGNSAPDKSGLPSDRFSAERTGGSVSTLTIQRTQQEDSAVYLCASSLERAFGYTFGSGTRLTVV.

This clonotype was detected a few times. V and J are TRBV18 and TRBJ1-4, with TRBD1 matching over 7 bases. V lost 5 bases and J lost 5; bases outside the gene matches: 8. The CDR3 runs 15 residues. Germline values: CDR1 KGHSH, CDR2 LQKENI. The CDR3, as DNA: TGTGCCAGCTCAGCAGCCGGGACAGCAAATGAAAAACTGTTTTTT. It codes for CASSAAGTANEKLFF. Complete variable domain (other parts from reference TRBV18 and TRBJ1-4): NAGVMQNPRHLVRRRGQEARLRCSPMKGHSHVYWYRQLPEEGLKFMVYLQKENIIDESGMPKERFSAEFPKEGPSILRIQQVVRGDSAAYFCASSAAGTANEKLFFGSGTQLSVL.

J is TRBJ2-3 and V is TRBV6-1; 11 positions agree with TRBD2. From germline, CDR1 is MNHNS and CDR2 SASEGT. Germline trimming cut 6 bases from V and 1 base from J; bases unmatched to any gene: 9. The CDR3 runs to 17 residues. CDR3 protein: CASRLAGGRLGTDTQYF. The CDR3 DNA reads TGTGCCAGCAGGCTAGCGGGGGGAAGATTAGGCACAGATACGCAGTATTTT.

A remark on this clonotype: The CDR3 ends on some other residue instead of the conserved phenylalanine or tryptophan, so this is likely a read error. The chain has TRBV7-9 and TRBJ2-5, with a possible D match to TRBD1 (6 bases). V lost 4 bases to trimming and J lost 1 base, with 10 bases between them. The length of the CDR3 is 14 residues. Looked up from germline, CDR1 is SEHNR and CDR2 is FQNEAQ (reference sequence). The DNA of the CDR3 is TGTGCCAGCAGCTCCAAGGACAGCCAAGAGACCCAGTACTCC. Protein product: CASSSKDSQETQYS.

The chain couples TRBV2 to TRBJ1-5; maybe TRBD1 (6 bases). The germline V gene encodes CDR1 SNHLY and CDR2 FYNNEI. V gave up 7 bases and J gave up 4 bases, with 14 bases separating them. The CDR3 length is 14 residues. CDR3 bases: TGTGCCAGCACTCTCCGGCAGGGGAATCAGCCCCAGCATTTT. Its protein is CASTLRQGNQPQHF.

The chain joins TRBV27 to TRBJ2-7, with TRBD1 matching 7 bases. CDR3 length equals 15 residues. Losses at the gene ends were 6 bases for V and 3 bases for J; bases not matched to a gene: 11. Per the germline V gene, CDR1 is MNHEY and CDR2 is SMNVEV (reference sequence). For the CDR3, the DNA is TGTGCCAGCAGGTCGGGGTCATGGGACAGCTACGAGCAGTACTTC. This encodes CASRSGSWDSYEQYF.

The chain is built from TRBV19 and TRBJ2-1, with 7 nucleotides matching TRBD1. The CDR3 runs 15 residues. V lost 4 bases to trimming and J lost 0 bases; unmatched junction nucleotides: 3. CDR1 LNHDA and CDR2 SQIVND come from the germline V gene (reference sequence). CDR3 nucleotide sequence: TGTGCCAGTAGTACGGACAGGAGCTCCTACAATGAGCAGTTCTTC. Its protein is CASSTDRSSYNEQFF.

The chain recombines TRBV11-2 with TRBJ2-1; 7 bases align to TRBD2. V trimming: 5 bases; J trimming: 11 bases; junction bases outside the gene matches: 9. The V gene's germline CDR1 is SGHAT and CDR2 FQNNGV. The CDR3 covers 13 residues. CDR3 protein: CASSQRTSEKQFF. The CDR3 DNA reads TGTGCCAGCAGCCAGCGAACTAGCGAGAAGCAGTTCTTC.

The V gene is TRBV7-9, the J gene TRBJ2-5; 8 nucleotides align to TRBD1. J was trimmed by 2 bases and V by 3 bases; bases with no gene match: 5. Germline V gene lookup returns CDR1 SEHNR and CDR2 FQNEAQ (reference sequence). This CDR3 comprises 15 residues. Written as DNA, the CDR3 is TGTGCCAGCAGCTTTCCGGGACAGGAACAAGAGACCCAGTACTTC. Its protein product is CASSFPGQEQETQYF.

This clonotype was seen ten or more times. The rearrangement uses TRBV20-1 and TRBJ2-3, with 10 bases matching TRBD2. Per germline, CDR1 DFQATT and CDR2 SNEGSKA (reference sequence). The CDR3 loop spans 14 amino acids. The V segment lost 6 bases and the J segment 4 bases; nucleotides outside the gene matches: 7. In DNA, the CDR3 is TGCAGTGCCCGACTAGCGGGCGGCCCAGATACGCAGTATTTT. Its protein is CSARLAGGPDTQYF.

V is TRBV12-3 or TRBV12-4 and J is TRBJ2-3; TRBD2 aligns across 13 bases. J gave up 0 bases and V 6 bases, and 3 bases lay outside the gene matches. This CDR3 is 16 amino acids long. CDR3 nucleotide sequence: TGTGCCAGCAGGACTAGCGGGGGGACTAGCACAGATACGCAGTATTTT. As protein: CASRTSGGTSTDTQYF.

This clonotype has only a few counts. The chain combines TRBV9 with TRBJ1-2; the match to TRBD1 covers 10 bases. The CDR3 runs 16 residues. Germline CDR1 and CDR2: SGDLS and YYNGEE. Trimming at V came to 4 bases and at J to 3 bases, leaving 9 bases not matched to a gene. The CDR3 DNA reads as TGTGCCAGCAGCTCCCGCCCGGGACAGGGGTACTATGGCTACACCTTC. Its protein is CASSSRPGQGYYGYTF.

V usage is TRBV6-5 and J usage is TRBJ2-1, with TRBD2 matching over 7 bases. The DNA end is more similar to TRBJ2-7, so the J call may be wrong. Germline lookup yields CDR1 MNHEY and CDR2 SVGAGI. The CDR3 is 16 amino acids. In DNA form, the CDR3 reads TGTGCCAGCAGGTGGGGACTGACTAGCTCCTACAATGAGCAGTACTTC. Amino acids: CASRWGLTSSYNEQYF.

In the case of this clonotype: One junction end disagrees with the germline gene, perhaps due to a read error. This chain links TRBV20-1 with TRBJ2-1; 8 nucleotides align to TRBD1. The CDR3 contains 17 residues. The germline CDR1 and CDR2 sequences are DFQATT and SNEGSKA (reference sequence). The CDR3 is CSARDLRGQGKYNEQFF. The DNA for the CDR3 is TGCAGTGCTAGAGATCTAAGAGGACAGGGAAAATACAATGAACAGTTCTTC.

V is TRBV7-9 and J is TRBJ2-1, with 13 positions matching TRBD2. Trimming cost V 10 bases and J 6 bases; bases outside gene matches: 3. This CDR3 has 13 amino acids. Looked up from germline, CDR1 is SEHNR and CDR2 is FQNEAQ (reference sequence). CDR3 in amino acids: CATLAGGPNEQFF. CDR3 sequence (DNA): TGTGCCACACTAGCGGGAGGGCCCAATGAGCAGTTCTTC.

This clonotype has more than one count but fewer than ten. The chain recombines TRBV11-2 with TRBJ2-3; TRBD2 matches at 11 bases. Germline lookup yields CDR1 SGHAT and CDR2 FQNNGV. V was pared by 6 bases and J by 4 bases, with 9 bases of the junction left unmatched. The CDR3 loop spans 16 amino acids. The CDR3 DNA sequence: TGTGCCAGCAGAACTATAGCGGGAGGGCCATCAGATACGCAGTATTTT. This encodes CASRTIAGGPSDTQYF.

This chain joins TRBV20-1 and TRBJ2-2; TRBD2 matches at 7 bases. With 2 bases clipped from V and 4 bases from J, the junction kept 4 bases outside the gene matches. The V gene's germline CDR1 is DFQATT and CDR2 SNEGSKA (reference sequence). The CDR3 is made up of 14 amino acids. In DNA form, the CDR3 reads TGCAGTGCTAGAAGCGGGATCGGCACCGGGGAGCTGTTTTTT. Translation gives CSARSGIGTGELFF.

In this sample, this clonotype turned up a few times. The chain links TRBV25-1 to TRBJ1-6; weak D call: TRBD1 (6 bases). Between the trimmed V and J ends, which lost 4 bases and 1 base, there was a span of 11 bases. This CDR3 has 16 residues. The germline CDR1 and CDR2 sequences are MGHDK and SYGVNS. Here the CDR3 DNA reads TGTGCCAGCAGTGTGGGGGGGGCATCCTATAATTCACCCCTCCACTTT. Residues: CASSVGGASYNSPLHF.

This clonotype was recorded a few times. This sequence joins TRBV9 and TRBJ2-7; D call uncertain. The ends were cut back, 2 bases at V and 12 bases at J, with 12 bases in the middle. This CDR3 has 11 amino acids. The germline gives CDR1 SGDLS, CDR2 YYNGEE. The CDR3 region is CASSVSGLLYF. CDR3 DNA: TGTGCCAGCAGCGTCTCAGGATTGCTGTACTTC.

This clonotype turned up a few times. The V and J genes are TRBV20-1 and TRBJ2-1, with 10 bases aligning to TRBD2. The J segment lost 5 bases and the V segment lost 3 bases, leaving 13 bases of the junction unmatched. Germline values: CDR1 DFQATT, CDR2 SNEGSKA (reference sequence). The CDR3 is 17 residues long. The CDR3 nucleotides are TGCAGTGCTAGGACTAGCGGGTACATCGGCGGGCACAATGAGCAGTTCTTC. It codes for CSARTSGYIGGHNEQFF.